This TCR beta chain is drawn from a study of PD-1 blockade in classical Hodgkin lymphoma. Study-level points and caveats: By C4D1, CD4+ diversity increased significantly, especially in complete responders.

Documented time point: cycle 4 day 1 (C4D1), after 6 weeks of nivolumab. All trial patients relapsed after autologous stem cell transplantation. The best responses consisted of complete response, partial response or progressive disease. The table came from immunoSEQ multiplex PCR; TCRdb's copy has only in-frame clones and leaves some out. The data show 40,000 to 55,000 clones, over 70% seen once. V lost 8 bases and J lost 7, with 17 bases in between. The CDR3 spans 14 residues. Looked up from germline, CDR1 is SNHLY and CDR2 is FYNNEI. As regards this clone: The antigen remains undetermined.

The chain has TRBV2 and TRBJ1-4, with unresolved D. The TCR sequence derives from a human donor with classical Hodgkin lymphoma. Sequences were derived from peripheral blood mononuclear cells (PBMCs), sampled before the fourth cycle of nivolumab. For the CDR3, the DNA is TGTGCCAGCCACCTCTCCAGGAACGGTGAAAAACTGTTTTTT. Its protein product is CASHLSRNGEKLFF. Full variable domain (remainder filled in from reference TRBV2 and TRBJ1-4): EPEVTQTPSHQVTQMGQEVILRCVPISNHLYFYWYRQILGQKVEFLVSFYNNEISEKSEIFDDQFSVERPDGSNFTLKIRSTKLEDSAMYFCASHLSRNGEKLFFGSGTQLSVL.